This T cell receptor beta chain was recovered during a study of T cells in Graves' hyperthyroidism and ophthalmopathy. Amplified regions were TCR beta CDR3 sequences from RNA transcripts. TCR CDR3 underwent first-round RT-PCR with the HTBI primer set. TCRdb reprocessed the multiplex PCR reads with MiXCR, giving one entry per CDR3 protein. The data show hundreds of thousands of distinct CDR3 sequences, roughly 18% seen once. Uncontrolled infection, other autoimmune disease, pregnancy and lactation each barred patients from inclusion. This clonotype was counted ten times or more. The receptor's source is a woman aged 18-30 years with Graves' ophthalmopathy. The sample comprised blood.

The CDR3 loop is CASTPADISEAFF. The CDR3, as DNA: TGCGCCAGCACCCCAGCCGACATATCTGAAGCTTTCTTT. The chain employs TRBV4-1 and TRBJ1-1; D gene uncertain. Trimming left V 7 bases short and J 6 bases short, with 15 bases between. Per the germline V gene, CDR1 is MGHRA and CDR2 is YSYEKL. CDR3 length: 13 residues.